This T cell receptor beta chain is drawn from a study of CD8+ T cells in alopecia areata. Overall study context: Twice a day, 5 to 10 mg of oral tofacitinib was administered to treated patients.

CDR1 and CDR2 from the germline V gene are SGHVS and FQNEAQ. The CDR3 length is 14 residues. Deletions cut 1 base from V and 6 bases from J, with 9 bases between. Documented treatment: oral pan-JAK inhibitor, 5-10 mg twice daily. Extracted from the samples, RNA was reverse transcribed into cDNA to serve as the sequencing template. The repertoire was sequenced with immunoSEQ multiplex PCR; TCRdb's copy has only in-frame clones and lacks some. This table has about 160,000 clones, roughly 65% appearing once. This clone turned up a few times. The chain employs TRBV7-8 and TRBJ1-4; maybe TRBD1 (5 bases). Sample: CD4+ T cells sorted from blood, taken at week 4, from a patient treated with tofacitinib. The sequence derives from a human donor with alopecia areata. This chain's CDR3 is CASSLGGGDEKLFF. Here the CDR3 DNA reads TGTGCCAGCAGCTTAGGGGGAGGGGATGAAAAACTGTTTTTT.